Shown below are 20 T cell receptor beta chains from a single sample sequenced in a study of monozygotic twins with inflammatory bowel disease. TCRdb processed the 5' RACE reads again and assigns one entry to each CDR3 protein, with no DNA. The sample totals more than 350,000 distinct CDR3 sequences. Sequenced input: blood. These receptors all stem from a human donor with ulcerative colitis or Crohn's disease, or a healthy co-twin of an affected twin (not recorded which).

The chain employs TRBV18 and TRBJ1-5; TCRdb's D call of TRBD1 is untestable without DNA. Germline assignment: CDR1 KGHSH and CDR2 LQKENI. This CDR3 has 16 amino acids. The CDR3 reads CASSPNPEGGNQPQHF.

This CDR3 reads CSVSVSSYNEQFF. The genes are TRBV29-1 and TRBJ2-1. Germline V gene sequence: CDR1 SQVTM, CDR2 ANQGSEA. The CDR3 is made up of 13 amino acids.

The chain is built from TRBV5-1 and TRBJ2-1. The germline CDR1 and CDR2 sequences are SGHRS and YFSETQ. This CDR3 is 11 amino acids long. The chain's CDR3 is CASSFLNEQFF.

The rearrangement links TRBV5-5 to TRBJ2-4; there is no DNA to check the TCRdb D call of TRBD2. The CDR3 is 15 amino acids. Germline CDR1 SGHKS, CDR2 YYEKEE (reference sequence). CDR3 amino acids: CASSLAPPSKNIQYF. The full variable domain, in which reference TRBV5-5 and TRBJ2-4 provide the parts outside the CDR3, is DAGVTQSPTHLIKTRGQQVTLRCSPISGHKSVSWYQQVLGQGPQFIFQYYEKEERGRGNFPDRFSARQFPNYSSELNVNALLLGDSALYLCASSLAPPSKNIQYFGAGTRLSVL.

CDR3 in amino acids: CASSHGTQRDTQYF. V is TRBV12-3 or TRBV12-4 and J is TRBJ2-3; without DNA, the TCRdb call of TRBD2 cannot be checked. This CDR3 comprises 14 residues.

The chain employs TRBV20-1 and TRBJ2-1; no DNA is available, so the TRBD1 call from TCRdb remains unchecked. The CDR3 contains 15 residues. Looked up from germline, CDR1 is DFQATT and CDR2 is SNEGSKA (reference sequence). CDR3 residues: CSASGRAGRNNEQFF.

The J gene is TRBJ2-1, the V gene TRBV7-9; the D call from TCRdb, TRBD2, cannot be confirmed without DNA. CDR1 is SEHNR, CDR2 FQNEAQ, per germline (reference sequence). This CDR3 region has 17 residues. CDR3 in amino acids: CASSLASAGAVYNEQFF. Based on the CDR3 plus reference TRBV7-9 and TRBJ2-1, the full variable domain is DTGVSQNPRHKITKRGQNVTFRCDPISEHNRLYWYRQTLGQGPEFLTYFQNEAQLEKSRLLSDRFSAERPKGSFSTLEIQRTEQGDSAMYLCASSLASAGAVYNEQFFGPGTRLTVL.

The genes are TRBV7-6 and TRBJ2-5. The CDR3 runs to 13 residues. Germline V gene lookup returns CDR1 SGHVS and CDR2 FNYEAQ. The CDR3 loop is CASISGVGETQYF.

The chain joins TRBV12-3 or TRBV12-4 to TRBJ1-6. This CDR3 is 14 amino acids long. The CDR3 loop is CASSLGLPRSPLHF.

The V and J genes are TRBV29-1 and TRBJ2-1; no DNA is available, so the TRBD2 call from TCRdb remains unchecked. The CDR3 covers 15 residues. CDR1 and CDR2 (germline): SQVTM, ANQGSEA. The CDR3 protein is CSVAGTSGRGNEQFF.

The rearrangement uses TRBV5-1 and TRBJ1-2; TCRdb reports TRBD1, a call that lacks DNA to check it against. The germline V gene encodes CDR1 SGHRS and CDR2 YFSETQ. The CDR3 covers 15 residues. CDR3 sequence reads: CASSSGQAGLFGYTF.

The chain carries TRBV18 and TRBJ1-2; checking the TCRdb D call of TRBD1 is not possible without DNA. Germline V gene sequence: CDR1 KGHSH, CDR2 LQKENI. This CDR3 spans 17 amino acids. The CDR3: CASSPLANRGQVVGYTF. The full variable domain, completed using reference TRBV18 and TRBJ1-2, is NAGVMQNPRHLVRRRGQEARLRCSPMKGHSHVYWYRQLPEEGLKFMVYLQKENIIDESGMPKERFSAEFPKEGPSILRIQQVVRGDSAAYFCASSPLANRGQVVGYTFGSGTRLTVV.

The chain has TRBV11-2 and TRBJ2-2; TCRdb's D call of TRBD2 is untestable without DNA. This CDR3 is 17 amino acids long. The germline gives CDR1 SGHAT, CDR2 FQNNGV. The CDR3 region is CASSLRVRRERTGELFF.

CDR3 loop: CASSRGNLGQGSSGNTIYF. The chain employs TRBV11-2 and TRBJ1-3; without DNA, the TCRdb call of TRBD1 cannot be checked. The CDR3 sequence is 19 residues long. Germline V lookup: CDR1 SGHAT, CDR2 FQNNGV.

The V call is TRBV7-6, the J call TRBJ1-1; TCRdb names TRBD1, which stays unverified in the absence of DNA. Germline CDR1 SGHVS, CDR2 FNYEAQ. The CDR3 has 15 amino acids. Here the CDR3 reads CASSSEDRDPPEAFF.

The chain uses TRBV19 and TRBJ1-2. Germline loops: CDR1 LNHDA, CDR2 SQIVND (reference sequence). The CDR3 extends over 15 amino acids. This CDR3 is CASSIALDGNYGYTF.

The V gene is TRBV30, the J gene TRBJ1-4; the D call of TRBD1 rests on TCRdb alone, since no DNA is present to check it. This CDR3 comprises 17 residues. Germline V lookup: CDR1 GTSNPN, CDR2 SVGIG (reference sequence). The CDR3 region is CAWSAASDRASTEKLFF.

J is TRBJ2-7 and V is TRBV6-1; the D call of TRBD1 rests on TCRdb alone, since no DNA is present to check it. The CDR3 runs to 15 residues. Germline V lookup: CDR1 MNHNS, CDR2 SASEGT. The CDR3 region is CATRLGWDRGREQYF.

The chain is built from TRBV24-1 and TRBJ1-5. Germline values: CDR1 KGHDR, CDR2 SFDVKD. The CDR3 length is 14 residues. The CDR3 sequence is CATSERALIQPQHF.

The rearrangement joins TRBV5-4 to TRBJ2-5; the D call from TCRdb, TRBD1, cannot be confirmed without DNA. CDR1 is SGHNT and CDR2 is YYREEE in the germline V gene (reference sequence). CDR3 length: 18 residues. The CDR3 loop reads CASSSGTLRLALQETQYF.